This T cell receptor (beta chain) was profiled in a study of T cell responses to AZD1222 COVID-19 vaccine. Study-wide results and caveats: Only after the peak T cell response were repertoires sampled.

Profiling relied on immunoSEQ multiplex PCR, and the TCRdb table lists in-frame clones only, not all of them. The repertoire includes approximately 100,000 clones, 80% to 90% of them detected once, and about a tenth sits in the top ten. As concerns this clone: No antigen is known for it.

Here the sequenced sample was peripheral blood, taken 28 days after the second AZD1222 dose. The receptor was derived from an adult who received the AZD1222 COVID-19 vaccine.

The CDR3 nucleotides read TGTGCCAGCAGCCAAGATAGGGAGACCCAGTACTTC. Translated: CASSQDRETQYF. The rearrangement uses TRBV3-1 (or the pseudogene TRBV3-2) and TRBJ2-5; D unclear. There are 12 residues in the CDR3. V was pared by 0 bases and J by 5 bases, with 4 bases between. CDR1 and CDR2 from the germline V gene are LGHDT and YNNKEL (reference sequence).